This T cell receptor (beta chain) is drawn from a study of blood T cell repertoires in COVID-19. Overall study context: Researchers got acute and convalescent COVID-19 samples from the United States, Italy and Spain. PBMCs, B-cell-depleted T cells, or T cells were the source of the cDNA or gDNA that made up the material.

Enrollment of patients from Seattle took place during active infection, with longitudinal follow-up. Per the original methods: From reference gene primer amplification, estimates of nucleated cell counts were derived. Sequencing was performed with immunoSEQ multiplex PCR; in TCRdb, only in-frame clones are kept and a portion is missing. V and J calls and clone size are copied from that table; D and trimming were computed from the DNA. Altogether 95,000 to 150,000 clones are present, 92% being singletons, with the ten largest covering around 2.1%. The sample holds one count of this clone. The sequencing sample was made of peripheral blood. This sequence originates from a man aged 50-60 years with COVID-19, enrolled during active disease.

In nucleotides, the CDR3 is TGTGCCAGCAGCAGACGGACAGGGCGTACCTACAATGAGCAGTTCTTC. Protein sequence: CASSRRTGRTYNEQFF. The chain employs TRBV9 and TRBJ2-1; TRBD1 agrees at 8 bases. V dropped 4 bases and J dropped 2; count of bases not matched to a gene: 8. The CDR3 loop spans 16 amino acids. Per the germline V gene, CDR1 is SGDLS and CDR2 is YYNGEE.